The text below deals with one T cell receptor (beta chain). Its antigen remains unknown. The PCR had 60 Vbeta and 13 Jbeta primers. Method: immunoSEQ multiplex PCR; TCRdb's copy keeps in-frame clones and lacks some. Of 100,000 to 120,000 clones in the sample, roughly three quarters were seen once. At the time of sampling, donors were nominally healthy, though unrecorded immune exposures were likely. The entry originates in a study of cytomegalovirus exposure and HLA in healthy donors. General study points: Association of approximately 16,000 TCR beta sequences with HLA alleles was found at 0.05 false discovery rate in a later analysis. Later analysis suggested most CMV-associated TCR beta chains were HLA-restricted. Researchers counted some 150 TCR beta chains as cytomegalovirus-associated.

Sample: PBMCs. The receptor's source is a man aged 25 to 45 in good health and CMV-seronegative.

CDR3 sequence (DNA): TGTGCCAGCAGTGACGGGACAGGGGTTTCACCCCTCCACTTT. It translates to CASSDGTGVSPLHF. J is TRBJ1-6 and V is TRBV6-4; TRBD1 aligns across 10 bases. The CDR3 contains 14 residues. From germline, CDR1 is MRHNA and CDR2 SNTAGT. The junction had 1 base not matched to a gene; V was cut back by 2 bases and J by 9 bases.